The 10 T cell receptor beta chains presented below share a single source sample, sequenced in a study of tumor-infiltrating lymphocytes in localized non-small cell lung cancer. Measured with immunoSEQ multiplex PCR; TCRdb has only the in-frame clones, and not every one. The data show about 16,000 clones, roughly 69% seen once. Sequenced sample: lung tumor tissue. Every receptor here comes from a human donor with non-small cell lung cancer.

This rearrangement joins TRBV7-9 to TRBJ2-7; TRBD1 aligns across 9 bases. V lost 1 base and J lost 4; bases outside the gene matches: 2. The CDR3 contains 14 residues. CDR1 SEHNR and CDR2 FQNEAQ come from the germline V gene (reference sequence). The CDR3 loop reads CASSLGTGVYEQYF. Written as DNA, the CDR3 is TGTGCCAGCAGCTTAGGGACAGGGGTATACGAGCAGTACTTC.

CDR3 nucleotide sequence: TGTGCCAGTAGTATTCTGGCTCAGGCCTTATATTCACCCCTCCACTTT. Protein sequence: CASSILAQALYSPLHF. The chain is built from TRBV19 and TRBJ1-6; no firm D call. This CDR3 spans 16 amino acids. Trimming cost V 3 bases and J 8 bases, with 17 bases left between them. The germline gives CDR1 LNHDA, CDR2 SQIVND (reference sequence).

This chain connects TRBV18 to TRBJ1-2, with TRBD1 matching 7 bases. The CDR3 has 14 amino acids. Looked up from germline, CDR1 is KGHSH and CDR2 is LQKENI. The V segment lost 3 bases and the J segment 2 bases; nucleotides outside the gene matches: 3. CDR3 in amino acids: CASSPEGANYGYTF. The CDR3 region has the DNA TGTGCCAGCTCACCGGAGGGGGCAAACTATGGCTACACCTTC.

This clone is classed as medium-sized. The gene calls are TRBV4-2 and TRBJ1-4; possibly TRBD1 for D (5 bases). CDR1 and CDR2 from the germline V gene are LGHNA and YNFKEQ. The V gene lost 6 bases and the J gene lost 7 bases, with 24 bases spanning the gap. CDR3 length: 17 amino acids. CDR3 sequence reads: CASSRRGGGGAGEKLFF. The CDR3 DNA follows: TGTGCCAGCAGTCGAAGGGGAGGAGGAGGTGCAGGTGAAAAACTGTTTTTT.

CDR3 DNA sequence: TGCGCCAGCAGCTTGTCCGTTGGCAGAAGCACCGGGGAGCTGTTTTTT. Translated, it gives CASSLSVGRSTGELFF. The rearrangement links TRBV4-3 to TRBJ2-2, with unresolved D. Germline assignment: CDR1 LGHNA and CDR2 YSLEER. The CDR3 loop spans 16 amino acids. The V and J ends lost 5 bases and 4 bases respectively, with 17 bases between them.

The chain links TRBV19 to TRBJ1-1, with D maybe TRBD1 (5 bases). The CDR3 length is 14 residues. CDR1 and CDR2 from the germline V gene are LNHDA and SQIVND (reference sequence). The V and J ends lost 5 bases and 4 bases respectively, with 14 bases between them. Written as DNA, the CDR3 is TGTGCCAGTAGTCTTTCGCAGGGCAGCACTGAAGCTTTCTTT. Encoded protein: CASSLSQGSTEAFF.

In its sample, this clone was seen a few times. V is TRBV6-1 and J is TRBJ1-5, with 7 bases that match TRBD1. The junction had 5 bases not matched to a gene; V was cut back by 6 bases and J by 0 bases. The CDR3 is made up of 15 amino acids. The germline gives CDR1 MNHNS, CDR2 SASEGT. The CDR3 region has the DNA TGTGCCAGCAGCCAACAGGGGTTTAGCAATCAGCCCCAGCATTTT. This translates into CASSQQGFSNQPQHF.

The rearrangement joins TRBV29-1 to TRBJ2-1; either TRBD1 or TRBD2 may supply D (6 bases each). Looked up from germline, CDR1 is SQVTM and CDR2 is ANQGSEA. V dropped 1 base and J dropped 0 bases, with 16 bases sitting between them. The CDR3 sequence is 17 residues long. The CDR3 region has the DNA TGCAGCGTTGAAGGCCGCCGGGGGCAAAGCTCCTACAATGAGCAGTTCTTC. It yields the protein CSVEGRRGQSSYNEQFF.

The CDR3 DNA follows: TGTGCCAGTAAGGTCCAGGACAGCCTTCTCTACGAGCAGTACTTC. It is translated as CASKVQDSLLYEQYF. The V and J genes are TRBV19 and TRBJ2-7, with TRBD1 as a possible D gene (6 bases). CDR1 LNHDA and CDR2 SQIVND come from the germline V gene (reference sequence). The V end was cut by 7 bases, the J end by 3 bases, with 19 bases between. The CDR3 extends over 15 amino acids.

The J gene is TRBJ2-4, the V gene TRBV5-1; D not certain. Germline CDR1 is SGHRS and CDR2 is YFSETQ. Trimming took 0 bases from V and 7 from J, leaving 11 bases between them. CDR3 size: 14 residues. CDR3 in amino acids: CASSLDAHGNIQYF. In DNA, the CDR3 is TGCGCCAGCAGCTTGGATGCCCATGGGAACATTCAGTACTTC.